A selection of T cell receptor beta chains follows, all from one sample in a study of blood T cells in healthy people across ages. TCRdb itself ran the 5' RACE reads through MiXCR, one entry per CDR3 protein. The sample contains roughly 800,000 distinct CDR3 sequences, over 45% of which appear only once. Sequences were obtained from blood. The receptors were sampled from a man aged 25-40 years in good health. Each CDR3 is given with its conserved first and last residue. Each record gives: V gene, D gene, J gene, clone size, CDR3 protein, CDR3 DNA. The D gene is left open where the match is weak. For some rows the clone size is stated as once, few or many, or as a class when expanded; others skip it.

TRBV24-1,-,TRBJ1-2,few,CASREISNYGYTF,TGTGCCTCCCGGGAGATCTCTAACTATGGCTACACCTTC
TRBV20-1,-,TRBJ2-1,few,CSATEDTDYNEQFF,TGCAGTGCCACTGAGGATACTGACTACAATGAGCAGTTCTTC
TRBV11-2,-,TRBJ2-5,once,CASSTPTGRLQETQYF,TGTGCCAGCAGCACCCCCACGGGAAGACTGCAAGAGACCCAGTACTTC
TRBV6-1,-,TRBJ1-4,once,CASSEGRGRGEKLFF,TGTGCCAGCAGTGAAGGACGCGGGCGAGGTGAAAAACTGTTTTTT
TRBV7-2,-,TRBJ1-2,-,CASNREWGYGYTF,TGTGCCAGCAACAGGGAGTGGGGCTATGGCTACACCTTT
TRBV12-3/TRBV12-4,TRBD1,TRBJ2-2,-,CASSWGTATNTGELFF,TGTGCCAGCAGTTGGGGGACAGCTACGAACACCGGGGAGCTGTTTTTT
TRBV4-3,TRBD2,TRBJ2-5,-,CASSQDQRGRQETQYF,TGCGCCAGCAGCCAAGATCAGCGGGGACGACAAGAGACCCAGTACTTC
TRBV20-1,TRBD2,TRBJ2-1,few,CSARAWSGSVNEQFF,TGCAGTGCTAGAGCCTGGAGCGGGAGTGTGAATGAGCAGTTCTTC
TRBV7-9,-,TRBJ2-5,-,CASSFGLGGAQYF,TGTGCCAGCAGCTTTGGTTTGGGGGGCGCCCAGTACTTC
TRBV5-1,-,TRBJ2-5,many,CASSRPGRETQYF,TGCGCCAGCAGCCGTCCAGGGAGGGAGACCCAGTACTTC
TRBV5-1,TRBD1,TRBJ1-1,-,CASSSSGGRGTEAFF,TGCGCCAGCAGCAGTTCAGGGGGCCGCGGCACTGAAGCTTTCTTT
TRBV7-2,-,TRBJ1-6,few,CASSSSGVSPLHF,TGTGCCAGCAGCTCGAGCGGGGTTTCACCCCTCCACTTT
TRBV7-2,-,TRBJ2-2,-,CASSFSTSHTGELFF,TGTGCCAGCAGCTTTTCGACTTCGCACACCGGGGAGCTGTTTTTT
TRBV7-2,-,TRBJ2-5,many,CASSRGYQETQYF,TGTGCCAGCAGCAGGGGTTACCAAGAGACCCAGTACTTC
TRBV20-1,-,TRBJ1-2,few,CSVRKGDYGYTF,TGCAGTGTCCGTAAGGGGGACTATGGCTACACCTTC
TRBV20-1,TRBD1,TRBJ2-1,-,CSASVPRTGHFNEQFF,TGCAGTGCTAGTGTTCCTCGGACAGGCCATTTTAATGAGCAGTTCTTC
TRBV6-2/TRBV6-3,-,TRBJ2-2,-,CASSYSLDYSTGELFF,TGTGCCAGCAGTTATTCTCTGGACTACAGCACCGGGGAGCTGTTTTTT
TRBV12-3/TRBV12-4,TRBD1,TRBJ1-1,-,CASSPEQGGTEAFF,TGTGCCAGCAGCCCCGAGCAGGGGGGCACTGAAGCTTTCTTT
TRBV19,-,TRBJ1-5,-,CASSTGDGSNQPQHF,TGTGCCAGTAGTACCGGGGATGGTAGCAATCAGCCCCAGCATTTT
TRBV7-9,-,TRBJ2-3,few,CASSSKGADTQYF,TGTGCCAGCAGCTCCAAGGGAGCAGATACGCAGTATTTT
TRBV15,-,TRBJ2-3,once,CATSTGDSRDFTDTQYF,TGTGCCACCAGCACTGGCGACAGCCGGGACTTCACAGATACGCAGTATTTT
TRBV5-6,-,TRBJ2-7,-,CASSWVGIGNEQYF,TGTGCCAGCAGCTGGGTCGGAATAGGAAACGAGCAGTACTTC
TRBV5-1,TRBD1,TRBJ1-1,few,CASSMGTGVSEAFF,TGCGCCAGCAGCATGGGGACAGGGGTTTCTGAAGCTTTCTTT
TRBV11-3,-,TRBJ2-5,-,CASSLGGEFQETQYF,TGTGCCAGCAGCTTAGGGGGGGAGTTCCAAGAGACCCAGTACTTC
TRBV2,TRBD1,TRBJ1-1,few,CASVLDSGTGGRGAFF,TGTGCCAGCGTCCTGGATTCCGGGACAGGGGGACGTGGTGCTTTCTTT
TRBV20-1,-,TRBJ2-4,-,CSARDYSYGQYF,TGCAGTGCGAGAGACTACTCCTACGGGCAGTACTTC
TRBV5-5,TRBD2,TRBJ2-3,-,CASSLERGNTDTQYF,TGTGCCAGCAGCTTGGAGCGGGGAAACACAGATACGCAGTATTTT
TRBV9,TRBD2,TRBJ2-1,-,CASSVELRRAGHNEQFF,TGTGCCAGCAGCGTAGAATTGCGACGAGCGGGACACAATGAGCAGTTCTTC
TRBV6-6,-,TRBJ2-5,-,CASSHQGRGEETQYF,TGTGCCAGCAGTCATCAGGGGCGGGGTGAAGAGACCCAGTACTTC
TRBV5-1,-,TRBJ2-3,-,CASSLQGGGVDTQYF,TGCGCCAGCAGCTTACAGGGGGGGGGCGTAGATACGCAGTATTTT
TRBV20-1,TRBD2,TRBJ2-5,-,CSAPLTSGSPIRTQYF,TGCAGTGCTCCCCTTACTAGCGGGAGCCCAATCAGGACCCAGTACTTC
TRBV7-2,-,TRBJ2-2,-,CASSQDYTGELFF,TGTGCCAGCAGCCAGGACTACACCGGGGAGCTGTTTTTT